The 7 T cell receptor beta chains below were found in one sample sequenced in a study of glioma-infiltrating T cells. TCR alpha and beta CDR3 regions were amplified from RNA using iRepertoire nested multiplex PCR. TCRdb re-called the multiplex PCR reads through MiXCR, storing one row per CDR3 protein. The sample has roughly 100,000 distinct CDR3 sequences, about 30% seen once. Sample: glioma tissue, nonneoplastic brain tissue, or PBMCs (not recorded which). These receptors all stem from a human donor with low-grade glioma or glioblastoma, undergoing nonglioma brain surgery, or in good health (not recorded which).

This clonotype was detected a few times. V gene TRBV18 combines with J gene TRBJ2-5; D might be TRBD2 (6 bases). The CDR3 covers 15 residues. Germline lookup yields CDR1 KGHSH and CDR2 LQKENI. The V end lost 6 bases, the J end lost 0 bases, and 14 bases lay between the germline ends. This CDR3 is CASSLNGGDQETQYF. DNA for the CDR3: TGTGCCAGCTCCCTCAACGGGGGAGACCAAGAGACCCAGTACTTC. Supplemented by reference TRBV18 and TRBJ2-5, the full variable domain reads NAGVMQNPRHLVRRRGQEARLRCSPMKGHSHVYWYRQLPEEGLKFMVYLQKENIIDESGMPKERFSAEFPKEGPSILRIQQVVRGDSAAYFCASSLNGGDQETQYFGPGTRLLVL.

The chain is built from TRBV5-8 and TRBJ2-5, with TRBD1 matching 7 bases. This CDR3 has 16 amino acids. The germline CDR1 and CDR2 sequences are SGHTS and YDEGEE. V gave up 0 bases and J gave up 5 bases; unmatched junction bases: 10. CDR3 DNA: TGTGCCAGCAGCTTGGCCTCGACAGGGATTTGGGAGACCCAGTACTTC. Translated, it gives CASSLASTGIWETQYF. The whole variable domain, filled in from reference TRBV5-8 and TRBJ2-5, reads EAGVTQSPTHLIKTRGQQATLRCSPISGHTSVYWYQQALGLGLQFLLWYDEGEERNRGNFPPRFSGRQFPNYSSELNVNALELEDSALYLCASSLASTGIWETQYFGPGTRLLVL.

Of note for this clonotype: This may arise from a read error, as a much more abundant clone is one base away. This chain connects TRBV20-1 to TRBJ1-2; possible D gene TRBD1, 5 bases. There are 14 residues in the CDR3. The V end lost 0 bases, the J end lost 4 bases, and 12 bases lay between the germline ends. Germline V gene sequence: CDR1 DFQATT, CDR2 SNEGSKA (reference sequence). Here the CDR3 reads CSARDHDRPYGYTF. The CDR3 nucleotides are TGCAGTGCTAGAGACCACGACAGACCCTATGGCTACACCTTC.

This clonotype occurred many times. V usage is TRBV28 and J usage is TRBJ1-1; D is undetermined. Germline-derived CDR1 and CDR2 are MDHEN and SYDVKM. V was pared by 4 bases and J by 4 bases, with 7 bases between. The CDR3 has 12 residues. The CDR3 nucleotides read TGTGCCAGCAGTTCACGGGGCACTGAAGCTTTCTTT. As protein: CASSSRGTEAFF.

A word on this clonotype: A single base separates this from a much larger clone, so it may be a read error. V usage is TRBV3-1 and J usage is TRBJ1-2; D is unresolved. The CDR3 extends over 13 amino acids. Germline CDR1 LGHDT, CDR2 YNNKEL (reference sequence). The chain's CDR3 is CAGSGRVNYGYTF. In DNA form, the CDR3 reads TGTGCCGGCAGCGGGAGGGTCAACTATGGCTACACCTTC.

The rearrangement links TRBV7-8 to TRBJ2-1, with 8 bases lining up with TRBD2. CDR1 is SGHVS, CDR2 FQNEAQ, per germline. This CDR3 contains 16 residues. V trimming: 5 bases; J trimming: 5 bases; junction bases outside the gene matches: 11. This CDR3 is CASSPTRGGKHNEQFF. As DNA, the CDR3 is TGTGCCAGCAGCCCCACACGGGGGGGGAAGCACAATGAGCAGTTCTTC.

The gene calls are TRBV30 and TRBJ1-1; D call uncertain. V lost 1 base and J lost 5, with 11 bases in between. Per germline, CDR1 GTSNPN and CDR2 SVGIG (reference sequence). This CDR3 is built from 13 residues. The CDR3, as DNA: TGTGCCTGGAGTGCAGGATCTAGGACTGAAGCTTTCTTT. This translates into CAWSAGSRTEAFF.